This record looks at one TCR beta chain sequence and its context. There is no known antigen for this receptor. These data belong to a study of monozygotic twins with inflammatory bowel disease (dated by TCRdb to about 2019). With respect to the entire study: In total, 28 monozygotic twin pairs made up the full study: 19 Danish pairs, all IBD-discordant, plus nine German pairs, of which four were IBD-concordant and five were IBD-discordant. The search for disease-associated traits relied mainly on comparing IBD patients with their genetically identical healthy co-twins within discordant pairs. Each individual had, on average, about 151 000 unique TCRalpha sequences and 181 000 unique TCRbeta sequences available for analysis.

From cysteine to phenylalanine, the CDR3 is 15 amino acids long. DNA is not recorded here. The germline V gene provides CDR1 SGHTA and CDR2 FQGNSA. Paper-wide results and their limitations: Measured by the inverse Simpson index, TCRbeta repertoire diversity was lower in IBD patients than in their healthy co-twins. Different T cell subtypes could not be distinguished in the analysis. Because patients received different immunosuppressive treatments, the repertoires may have picked up extra background noise and variability between individuals. Fewer clonotypes were shared with other individuals by IBD patients than by healthy twins, most markedly in patients showing signs of disease activity. The results gave no support for a single strong signal or clonotype linked to IBD. No difference in repertoire similarity was observed between concordant and discordant twins, possibly owing to limited statistical power.

A 2.5 ml peripheral blood sample was drawn into PAXgene tubes per donor and stored at -80°C. Total RNA was isolated from whole blood with the PAXgene blood miRNA kit on an automated QIAcube, without T cell sorting. Peripheral blood from monozygotic twin pairs concordant or discordant for inflammatory bowel disease was subjected to deep TCRalpha and TCRbeta repertoire profiling with unique molecular barcoding. Smoking habits were recorded for all twin pairs, with individuals classified as current, former or never smokers. Library creation used 5' RACE. The input for every TCR library was 3,500 to 4,000 ng of total RNA. For each sample, cDNA synthesis with SMARTScribe reverse transcriptase was split into eight separate reactions. During cDNA synthesis, template switching was used to introduce unique molecular identifiers that contained a 6-nucleotide sample barcode. TCRalpha and TCRbeta cDNA was amplified in two nested PCRs of about 17 and 10 cycles, and bead purification was carried out after each PCR. Before amplification, cDNA was treated with uracil DNA-glycosylase and purified using the QIAquick PCR purification kit. The second PCR added Illumina TruSeq-compatible adapters along with sample-specific barcodes. TapeStation and Qubit were used to check library quality and concentration, and about 4.5 ng of each library was pooled. The pooled libraries were sequenced with 2 x 100 bp reads and custom sequencing primers on an Illumina HiSeq2500 single-index Rapid Run. Per the authors' processing: PCR and sequencing errors were corrected by UMI-based consensus assembly using MiGEC version 1.2.6. MiXCR version 2.1.1 was used to carry out V(D)J alignment, clonotype assembly and CDR3 extraction. Normalisation of gene usage, clonotype sharing and MAIT/NKT TCR abundance was achieved by analysing the top 1000, 10 000 and 20 000 clonotypes per sample. Diversity was computed as the inverse Simpson index with the vegan R package after downsampling to 27 000 UMIs. Paired Mann-Whitney U tests were applied to discordant twin pairs, and Benjamini-Hochberg correction was used for multiple testing. After the reads were reprocessed by TCRdb, one entry was made per CDR3 protein sequence, with no DNA. None of the V and J calls come from the authors' own analysis; TCRdb made them. The table for this sample lists about 200,000 distinct CDR3 sequences. The leading ten clones occupy more than 7.5% of the sample.

The receptor was derived from a human donor with ulcerative colitis or Crohn's disease, or a healthy co-twin of an affected twin (not recorded which). The sequence is built from TRBV7-2 and TRBJ2-1; TCRdb names TRBD2, which stays unverified in the absence of DNA. The material sequenced was blood. The CDR3 region reads CASSPGTNLYNEQFF. The full variable domain, with segments outside the CDR3 supplied by the reference TRBV7-2 and TRBJ2-1 proteins, appears as GAGVSQSPSNKVTEKGKDVELRCDPISGHTALYWYRQSLGQGLEFLIYFQGNSAPDKSGLPSDRFSAERTGGSVSTLTIQRTQQEDSAVYLCASSPGTNLYNEQFFGPGTRLTVL.